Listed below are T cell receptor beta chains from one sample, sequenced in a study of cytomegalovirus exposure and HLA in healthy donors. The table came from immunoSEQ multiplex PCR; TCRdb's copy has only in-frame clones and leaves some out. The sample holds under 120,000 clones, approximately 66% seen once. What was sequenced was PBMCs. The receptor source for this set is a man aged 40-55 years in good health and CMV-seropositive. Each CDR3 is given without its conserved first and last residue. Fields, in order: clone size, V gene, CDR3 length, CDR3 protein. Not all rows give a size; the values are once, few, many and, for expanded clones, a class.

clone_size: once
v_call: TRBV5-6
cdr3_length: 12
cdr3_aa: ASSLGGQGRGYT

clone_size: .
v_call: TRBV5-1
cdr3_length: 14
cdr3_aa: ASSSGQGVANYGYT

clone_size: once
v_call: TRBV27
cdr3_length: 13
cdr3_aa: ASGLGDSSYNEQF

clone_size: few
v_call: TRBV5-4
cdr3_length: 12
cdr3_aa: ASSLGLSYNEQF

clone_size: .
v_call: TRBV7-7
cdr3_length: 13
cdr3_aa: ASSLAMSSYNEQF

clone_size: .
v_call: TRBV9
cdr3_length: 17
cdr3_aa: ASSVGHLGVGSANYGYT

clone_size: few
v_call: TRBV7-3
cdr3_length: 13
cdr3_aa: ASSWVGKSTDTQY

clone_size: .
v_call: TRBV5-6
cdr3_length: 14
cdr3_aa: ASSALYREGPNEQF

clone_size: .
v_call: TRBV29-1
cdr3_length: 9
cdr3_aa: SVGQGGGYT

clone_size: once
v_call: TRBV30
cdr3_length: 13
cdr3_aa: ACRLAGGGTGELF

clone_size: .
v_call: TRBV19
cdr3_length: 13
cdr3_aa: ASADSGRPQETQY

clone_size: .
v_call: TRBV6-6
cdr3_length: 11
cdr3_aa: ASSSGWAQPQH

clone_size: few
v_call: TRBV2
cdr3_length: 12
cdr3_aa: ASSGEGVGEKLF

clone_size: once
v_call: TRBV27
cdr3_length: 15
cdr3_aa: ASSNLRGGKSGNTIY

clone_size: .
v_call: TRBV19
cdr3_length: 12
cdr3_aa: ASSISGQNYEQY

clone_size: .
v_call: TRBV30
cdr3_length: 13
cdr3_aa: AWSALAHSYNEQF

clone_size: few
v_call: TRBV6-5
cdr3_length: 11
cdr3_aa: ASSAGFSYGYT

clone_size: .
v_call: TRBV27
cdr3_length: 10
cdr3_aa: ASSSGGTPQH

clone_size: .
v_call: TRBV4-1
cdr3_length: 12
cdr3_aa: ASKTSGATDTQY

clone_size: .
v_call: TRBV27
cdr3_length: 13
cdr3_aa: ASSLRGISTGELF

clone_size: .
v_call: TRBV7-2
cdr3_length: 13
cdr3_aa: ASSLTSGSGAEQY

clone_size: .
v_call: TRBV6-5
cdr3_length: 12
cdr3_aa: AWILGQAHSPLH

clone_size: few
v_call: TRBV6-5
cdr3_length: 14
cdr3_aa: ASSYSTGQGANEQF

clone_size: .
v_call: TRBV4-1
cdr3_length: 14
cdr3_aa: ASSQDAAGWNTEAF

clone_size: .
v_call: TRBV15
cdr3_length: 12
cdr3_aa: ATSARGGGNTIY

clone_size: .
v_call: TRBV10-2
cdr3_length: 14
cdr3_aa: ASSGTFTGSNQPQH

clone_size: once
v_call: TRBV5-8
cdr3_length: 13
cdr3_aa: ASSVESNSNQPQH

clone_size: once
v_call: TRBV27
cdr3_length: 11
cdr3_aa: ASRMAGTYEQY

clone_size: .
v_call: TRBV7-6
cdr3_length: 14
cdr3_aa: ASSLAIQGAGQPQH

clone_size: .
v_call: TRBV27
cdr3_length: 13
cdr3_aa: ASSSMGQAVYGYT

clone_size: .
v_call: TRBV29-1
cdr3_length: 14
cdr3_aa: SVGRTGAAANYGYT

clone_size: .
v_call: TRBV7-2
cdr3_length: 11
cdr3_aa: ASSWTESQPQH

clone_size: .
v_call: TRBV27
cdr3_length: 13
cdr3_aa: ASSRTRVPGNTIY

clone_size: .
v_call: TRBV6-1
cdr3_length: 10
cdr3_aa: ASREGIRGYT

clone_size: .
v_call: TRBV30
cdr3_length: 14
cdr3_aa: AWSALGLAPRETQY

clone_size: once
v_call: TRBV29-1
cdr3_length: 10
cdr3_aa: SVRTTNYGYT

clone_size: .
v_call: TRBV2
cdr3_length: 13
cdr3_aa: ASSEDRGVADTQY

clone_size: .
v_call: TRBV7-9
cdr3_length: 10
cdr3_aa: ASSLSPDGYT

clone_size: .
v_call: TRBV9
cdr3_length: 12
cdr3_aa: ASSVEGAGDEQY

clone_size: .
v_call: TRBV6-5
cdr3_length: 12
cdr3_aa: ASSYSAGGYGYT

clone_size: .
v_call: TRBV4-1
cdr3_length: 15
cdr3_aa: VSSQEGQGDIQETQY

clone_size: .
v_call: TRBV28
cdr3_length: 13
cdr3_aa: ASSPLTGGNEKLF

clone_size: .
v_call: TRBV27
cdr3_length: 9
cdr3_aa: ASSTGIEQY

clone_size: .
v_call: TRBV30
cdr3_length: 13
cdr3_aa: AWSVRDSRPEKLF

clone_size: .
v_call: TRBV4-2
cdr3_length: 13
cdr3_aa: ASSPPTDSTGELF

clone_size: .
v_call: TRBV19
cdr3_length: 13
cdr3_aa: ASSTAGGGGEKLF

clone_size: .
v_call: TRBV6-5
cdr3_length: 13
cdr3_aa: ASSYSRTGLYEQY

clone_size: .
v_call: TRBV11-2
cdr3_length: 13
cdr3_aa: ASSLSGSGANVLT

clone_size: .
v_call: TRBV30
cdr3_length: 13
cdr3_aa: AWSLIGGLQETQY

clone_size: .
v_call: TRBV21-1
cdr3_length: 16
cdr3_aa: ASSKALPGGSPTGELF

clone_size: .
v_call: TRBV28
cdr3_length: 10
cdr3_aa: ATSYSNQPQH

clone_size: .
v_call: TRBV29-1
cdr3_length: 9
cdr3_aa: SVGRDDGYT

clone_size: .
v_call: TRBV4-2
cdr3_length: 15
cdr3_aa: ASSPIGGRYSNQPQH

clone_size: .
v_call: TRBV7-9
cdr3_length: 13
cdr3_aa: ASSSDRGAGVTQY